This T cell receptor beta chain is from a study of T cells in Graves' hyperthyroidism and ophthalmopathy. Study context: Before any treatment, at initial diagnosis, peripheral blood was collected.

RNA transcripts yielded amplified TCR beta CDR3 regions. First-round RT-PCR of the TCR CDR3 relied on the HTBI primer set. A single record per CDR3 protein comes from TCRdb applying MiXCR to the multiplex PCR reads. Among 500,000 to 550,000 distinct CDR3 sequences listed, about 20% were seen once. Trimming stripped 1 base from V and 3 bases from J, with 13 bases between. The CDR3 extends over 16 amino acids. Per the germline V gene, CDR1 is GTSNPN and CDR2 is SVGIG (reference sequence). Fresh peripheral blood, roughly 10 ml of it, supplied the PBMCs. The sample consisted of blood. The receptor's source is a man aged 40-50 years with Graves' ophthalmopathy. V and J are TRBV30 and TRBJ2-6, with D maybe TRBD2 (6 bases). The DNA for the CDR3 is TGTGCCTGGAGTGAGACCATGCGGGGTGGGGCCAACGTCCTGACTTTC. This sequence encodes CAWSETMRGGANVLTF.